This T cell receptor beta chain is from a study of blood T cell repertoires in COVID-19. CDR3 length: 16 residues. V shed 3 bases and J 7 bases; nucleotides not matched to a gene: 12. Germline-derived CDR1 and CDR2 are SGDLS and YYNGEE. Profiled with immunoSEQ multiplex PCR; TCRdb holds only in-frame clones, not every one. Of 100,000 to 150,000 clones listed, roughly 89% are singletons. Material: PBMCs or T cells enriched from blood (not recorded which). The TCR was taken from a woman in her thirties who had recovered from COVID-19. This chain connects TRBV9 to TRBJ1-1; 10 bases map to TRBD1. The CDR3 protein is CASSDYRDRGISEAFF. The CDR3 region has the DNA TGTGCCAGCAGCGACTACCGGGACAGGGGAATCAGTGAAGCTTTCTTT.